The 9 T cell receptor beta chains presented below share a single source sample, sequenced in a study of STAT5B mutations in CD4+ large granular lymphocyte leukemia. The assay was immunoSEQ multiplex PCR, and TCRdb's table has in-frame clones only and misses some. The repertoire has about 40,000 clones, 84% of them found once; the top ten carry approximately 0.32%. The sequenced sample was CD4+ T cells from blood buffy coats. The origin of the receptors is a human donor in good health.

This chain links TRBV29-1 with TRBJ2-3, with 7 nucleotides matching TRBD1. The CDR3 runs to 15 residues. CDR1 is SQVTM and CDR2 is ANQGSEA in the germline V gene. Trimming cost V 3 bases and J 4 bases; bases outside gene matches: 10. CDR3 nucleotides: TGCAGCGTTGATAGTGTGACAGGGTTGTCAGATACGCAGTATTTT. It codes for CSVDSVTGLSDTQYF.

The CDR3 DNA reads TGTGCCAGCAGCTTGCAGCCTGGAGTAGACAATGAGCAGTTCTTC. It is translated as CASSLQPGVDNEQFF. The V and J genes are TRBV7-2 and TRBJ2-1; D uncertain. Germline loops: CDR1 SGHTA, CDR2 FQGNSA. This CDR3 spans 15 amino acids. V was clipped by 3 bases and J by 5 bases, with 14 bases between them.

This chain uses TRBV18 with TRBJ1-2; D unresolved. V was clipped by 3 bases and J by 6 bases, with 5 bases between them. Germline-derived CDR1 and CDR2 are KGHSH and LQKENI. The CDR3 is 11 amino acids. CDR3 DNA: TGTGCCAGCTCACCCGGCGATGGCTACACCTTC. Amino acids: CASSPGDGYTF.

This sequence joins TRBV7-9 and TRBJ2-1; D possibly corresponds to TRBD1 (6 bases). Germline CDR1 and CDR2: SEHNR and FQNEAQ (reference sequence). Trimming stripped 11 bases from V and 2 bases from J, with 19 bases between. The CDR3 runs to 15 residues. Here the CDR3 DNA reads TGTGCCTGGTCCGGAACCAGGGGCACCTACAATGAGCAGTTCTTC. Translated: CAWSGTRGTYNEQFF.

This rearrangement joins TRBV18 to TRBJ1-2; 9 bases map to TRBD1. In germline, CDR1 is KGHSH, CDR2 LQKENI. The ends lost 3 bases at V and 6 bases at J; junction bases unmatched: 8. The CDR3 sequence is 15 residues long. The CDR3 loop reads CASSPGGQGRDGYTF. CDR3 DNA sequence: TGTGCCAGCTCACCGGGAGGACAGGGGCGTGATGGCTACACCTTC.

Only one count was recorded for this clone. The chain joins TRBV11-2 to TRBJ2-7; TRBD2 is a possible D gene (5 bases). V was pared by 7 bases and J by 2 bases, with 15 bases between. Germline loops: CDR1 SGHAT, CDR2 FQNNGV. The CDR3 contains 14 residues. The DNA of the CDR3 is TGTGCCAGCACCGAGGGAATCCTCGCCTACGAGCAGTACTTC. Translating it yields CASTEGILAYEQYF. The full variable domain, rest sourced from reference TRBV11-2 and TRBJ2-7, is EAGVAQSPRYKIIEKRQSVAFWCNPISGHATLYWYQQILGQGPKLLIQFQNNGVVDDSQLPKDRFSAERLKGVDSTLKIQPAKLEDSAVYLCASTEGILAYEQYFGPGTRLTVT.

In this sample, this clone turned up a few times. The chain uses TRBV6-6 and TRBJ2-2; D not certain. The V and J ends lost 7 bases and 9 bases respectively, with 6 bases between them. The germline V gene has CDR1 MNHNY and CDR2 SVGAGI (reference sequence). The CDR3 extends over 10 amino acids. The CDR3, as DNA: TGTGCCAGCAAAGATCGGGAGCTGTTTTTT. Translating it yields CASKDRELFF.

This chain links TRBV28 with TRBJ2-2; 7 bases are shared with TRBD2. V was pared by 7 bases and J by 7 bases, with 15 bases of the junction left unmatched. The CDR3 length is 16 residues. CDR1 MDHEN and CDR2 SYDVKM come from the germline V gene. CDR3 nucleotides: TGTGCCAGCATGGGGGGGAGCGGGACGTTTGGCGGGGAGCTGTTTTTT. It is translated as CASMGGSGTFGGELFF.

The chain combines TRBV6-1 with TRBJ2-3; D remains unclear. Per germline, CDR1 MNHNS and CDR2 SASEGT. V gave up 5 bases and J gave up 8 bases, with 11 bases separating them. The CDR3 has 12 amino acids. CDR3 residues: CASSNQVATQYF. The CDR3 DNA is TGTGCCAGCAGTAATCAGGTAGCTACGCAGTATTTT.